The 30 T cell receptor beta chains reported below all come from one sample, sequenced in a study of identical twins. TCRdb recomputed calls from the 5' RACE reads with MiXCR, one row per CDR3 protein. The sample includes 690,000 or so distinct CDR3 sequences, 8.5% to 9% of them seen just once. This sample also belongs to another study, concerning yellow fever vaccine responses in identical twins.

The source material was PBMCs. Every receptor here comes from a young woman in good health.

This clonotype has only a few counts. The chain couples TRBV5-1 to TRBJ1-6, with D perhaps TRBD1 (6 bases). The CDR3 loop spans 14 amino acids. Trimming took 0 bases from V and 11 from J, leaving 12 bases between them. The germline CDR1 and CDR2 sequences are SGHRS and YFSETQ. CDR3 amino acids: CASSLGQVSTPLHF. CDR3 bases: TGCGCCAGCAGCTTGGGACAGGTCAGCACACCCCTCCACTTT.

This clonotype has more than one count but fewer than ten. The J gene is TRBJ2-7, the V gene TRBV4-2; TRBD2 aligns across 11 bases. Germline CDR1 and CDR2: LGHNA and YNFKEQ. CDR3 length: 16 residues. Trimming cost V 3 bases and J 8 bases; bases outside gene matches: 12. In DNA, the CDR3 is TGTGCCAGCAGCCACGGGGGACTAGCGGCCACCAATAAGCAGTACTTC. Protein: CASSHGGLAATNKQYF.

The chain combines TRBV27 with TRBJ2-7, with TRBD2 identical over 9 bases. In germline, CDR1 is MNHEY, CDR2 SMNVEV (reference sequence). Trimming cost V 7 bases and J 1 base; bases outside gene matches: 5. This CDR3 is 14 amino acids long. The CDR3 sequence is CASTRGGESYEQYF. In nucleotides, the CDR3 is TGTGCCAGCACCCGCGGGGGGGAGTCCTACGAGCAGTACTTC.

This clonotype was detected many times. The V call is TRBV4-3, the J call TRBJ2-3; 9 bases agree with TRBD2. The CDR3 loop spans 16 amino acids. The V segment lost 3 bases and the J segment 3 bases; nucleotides outside the gene matches: 7. Per the germline V gene, CDR1 is LGHNA and CDR2 is YSLEER. The CDR3 loop reads CASSQAGTSLTDTQYF. Here the CDR3 DNA reads TGCGCCAGCAGCCAGGCCGGGACTAGCCTTACAGATACGCAGTATTTT.

This clonotype was seen only a few times. The chain couples TRBV28 to TRBJ2-4, with TRBD1 matching over 10 bases. In germline, CDR1 is MDHEN, CDR2 SYDVKM. The J segment lost 8 bases and the V segment lost 2 bases, leaving 6 bases of the junction unmatched. This CDR3 is 15 amino acids long. CDR3 DNA: TGTGCCAGCAGTTTAGGGACAGGGGATGTGCACATTCAGTACTTC. It encodes CASSLGTGDVHIQYF.

V and J are TRBV20-1 and TRBJ2-1, with D possibly TRBD2 on 5 matching bases. This CDR3 is 13 amino acids long. The V end lost 5 bases, the J end lost 3 bases, and 11 bases lay between the germline ends. Germline V gene sequence: CDR1 DFQATT, CDR2 SNEGSKA (reference sequence). CDR3 in DNA: TGCAGTGCTGAAACCGGGAACTACAATGAGCAGTTCTTC. Translated, it gives CSAETGNYNEQFF.

This chain uses TRBV10-3 with TRBJ2-5, with 8 positions matching TRBD1. Per germline, CDR1 ENHRY and CDR2 SYGVKD. This CDR3 is 13 amino acids long. The trim removed 10 bases at V and 2 bases at J, leaving 6 bases unmatched. The CDR3 DNA reads TGTGCCACCTGGACAGGGCAACAAGAGACCCAGTACTTC. Amino acids: CATWTGQQETQYF.

In the case of this clonotype: This may be a read error, as it is one base from a much larger clone. The rearrangement links TRBV9 to TRBJ2-3; possibly TRBD2 for D (5 bases). CDR3 length: 16 amino acids. The V gene lost 0 bases and the J gene lost 6 bases, with 17 bases spanning the gap. Germline V gene lookup returns CDR1 SGDLS and CDR2 YYNGEE. The CDR3 loop is CASSVDPGIKSDTQYF. The CDR3 DNA sequence: TGTGCCAGCAGCGTAGACCCCGGGATTAAGAGTGATACGCAGTATTTT.

In this sample, this clonotype turned up many times. The chain uses TRBV5-5 and TRBJ2-3; D not resolved. V dropped 3 bases and J dropped 11 bases, with 13 bases sitting between them. CDR1 and CDR2 from the germline V gene are SGHKS and YYEKEE (reference sequence). The CDR3 spans 12 residues. The CDR3 sequence: CASSSPEIEQYF. CDR3 nucleotide sequence: TGTGCCAGCAGCTCTCCAGAGATTGAGCAGTATTTT.

This clonotype was detected a few times. The chain employs TRBV20-1 and TRBJ2-2, with TRBD1 identical over 7 bases. The CDR3 is 15 residues long. The V gene end was trimmed by 3 bases and the J gene end by 0 bases; junction bases not matched to a gene: 4. Germline CDR1 is DFQATT and CDR2 is SNEGSKA (reference sequence). CDR3 nucleotide sequence: TGCAGTGCTAGGGACAGGCCCGCGAACACCGGGGAGCTGTTTTTT. Its translation: CSARDRPANTGELFF.

The chain couples TRBV10-2 to TRBJ2-7, with D perhaps matching TRBD2 (6 bases). This CDR3 has 13 residues. V lost 8 bases and J 2 bases, leaving 13 bases between the germline ends. The germline V gene encodes CDR1 WSHSY and CDR2 SAAADI. CDR3 sequence: CASEPGLTYEQYF. CDR3 bases: TGCGCCAGCGAACCGGGACTCACCTACGAGCAGTACTTC.

This chain joins TRBV7-2 and TRBJ1-6, with TRBD1 matching over 7 bases. This CDR3 contains 15 residues. V shed 6 bases and J 2 bases; nucleotides not matched to a gene: 4. Germline CDR1 SGHTA, CDR2 FQGNSA. In DNA, the CDR3 is TGTGCCAGCAGATACGACAGGGCCTATAATTCACCCCTCCACTTT. Protein product: CASRYDRAYNSPLHF.

This clonotype was found a few times. The gene calls are TRBV3-1 and TRBJ2-3, with D maybe TRBD1 (6 bases). The ends were cut back, 1 base at V and 4 bases at J, with 9 bases in the middle. The length of the CDR3 is 14 residues. In germline, CDR1 is LGHDT, CDR2 YNNKEL (reference sequence). The CDR3 DNA follows: TGTGCCAGCAGCCAAGGGGCAGGGGCAGATACGCAGTATTTT. It codes for CASSQGAGADTQYF.

This clonotype was counted many times. The chain recombines TRBV12-3 or TRBV12-4 with TRBJ2-7; 13 bases fit TRBD2. This CDR3 is built from 13 residues. With 5 bases clipped from V and 12 bases from J, the junction kept 7 bases outside the gene matches. The CDR3 reads CASSVTSGGSWYF. Here the CDR3 DNA reads TGTGCCAGCAGTGTGACTAGCGGGGGGTCCTGGTACTTC.

The rearrangement joins TRBV27 to TRBJ1-2; D remains ambiguous. The CDR3 sequence is 15 residues long. V was trimmed by 5 bases and J by 6 bases, leaving 19 bases between them. Per germline, CDR1 MNHEY and CDR2 SMNVEV (reference sequence). This CDR3 is CASSAVLVDVNGYTF. In DNA, the CDR3 is TGTGCCAGCAGTGCAGTCCTCGTGGACGTGAATGGCTACACCTTC.

The chain uses TRBV7-8 and TRBJ2-2; 11 bases are a match to TRBD1. The V gene end was trimmed by 1 base and the J gene end by 6 bases; junction bases not matched to a gene: 10. Germline lookup yields CDR1 SGHVS and CDR2 FQNEAQ. The CDR3 is made up of 18 amino acids. The CDR3 DNA reads TGTGCCAGCAGCTTAGTAGAGGACAGGGGGCTGTTAGCCGGGGAGCTGTTTTTT. Translated: CASSLVEDRGLLAGELFF.

The chain couples TRBV18 to TRBJ2-7; a possible D gene is TRBD2 (6 bases). Germline V lookup: CDR1 KGHSH, CDR2 LQKENI. The CDR3 has 16 residues. V lost 3 bases and J 1 base, leaving 16 bases between the germline ends. CDR3 loop: CASSPAGGEKSYEQYF. CDR3 in DNA: TGTGCCAGCTCACCCGCCGGAGGGGAGAAGTCCTACGAGCAGTACTTC.

Ten or more counts support this clonotype. The chain couples TRBV5-1 to TRBJ1-4, with 7 bases fitting TRBD1. The CDR3 sequence is 13 residues long. Germline V gene data show CDR1 as SGHRS and CDR2 as YFSETQ. The CDR3 region is CGSRYRGEEKLFF. For the CDR3, the DNA is TGCGGTAGCAGGTACAGGGGAGAAGAAAAACTGTTTTTT.

This clonotype was observed a few times. V and J are TRBV6-2 or TRBV6-3 and TRBJ2-3; D is tentatively TRBD1 or TRBD2 (6 bases each). Deletions cut 5 bases from V and 0 bases from J, with 15 bases between. This CDR3 has 16 amino acids. Germline-derived CDR1 and CDR2 are MNHEY and SVGEGT. The DNA of the CDR3 is TGTGCCAGCAGTAGGGGGGACTTGCTTAGCACAGATACGCAGTATTTT. Translated: CASSRGDLLSTDTQYF.

The gene calls are TRBV7-9 and TRBJ2-3; the match to TRBD2 covers 9 bases. This CDR3 has 14 amino acids. The V and J ends lost 10 bases and 2 bases, in that order; junction bases with no gene match: 7. The germline gives CDR1 SEHNR, CDR2 FQNEAQ (reference sequence). The DNA for the CDR3 is TGTGCCACCGGCGGACTAGCGTTCACAGATACGCAGTATTTT. Translating gives CATGGLAFTDTQYF.

This clonotype was found a few times. The chain joins TRBV6-1 to TRBJ2-7, with D maybe TRBD1 (6 bases). Between the trimmed V and J ends, which lost 6 bases and 2 bases, there was a span of 29 bases. The CDR3 length is 19 residues. The germline V gene encodes CDR1 MNHNS and CDR2 SASEGT. CDR3 nucleotide sequence: TGTGCCAGCAGCCCCTCCCGGGACAACCTACGGTCTTACACCTACGAGCAGTACTTC. It is translated as CASSPSRDNLRSYTYEQYF.

This chain connects TRBV29-1 to TRBJ2-5; no clear D gene. Per the germline V gene, CDR1 is SQVTM and CDR2 is ANQGSEA. The CDR3 spans 13 residues. V was pared by 2 bases and J by 5 bases, with 12 bases between. This chain's CDR3 is CSVEKAPGETQYF. In DNA form, the CDR3 reads TGCAGCGTTGAAAAGGCACCCGGGGAGACCCAGTACTTC.

This clonotype was detected only a few times. The CDR3 here is CASSLPGGVSATSYEQYF. The DNA for the CDR3 is TGTGCCAGCAGCTTACCAGGGGGTGTTAGCGCTACATCCTACGAGCAGTACTTC. The V call is TRBV11-1, the J call TRBJ2-7, with 7 bases fitting TRBD1. The CDR3 is 18 residues long. CDR1 is SGHAT, CDR2 FQDESV, per germline (reference sequence). With 2 bases clipped from V and 1 base from J, the junction kept 14 bases outside the gene matches.

The chain uses TRBV20-1 and TRBJ2-2, with 8 bases lining up with TRBD2. The CDR3 sequence is 14 residues long. The V and J ends lost 5 bases and 2 bases, in that order; junction bases with no gene match: 4. Germline CDR1 is DFQATT and CDR2 is SNEGSKA (reference sequence). Here the CDR3 reads CSALSGGNTGELFF. The CDR3 DNA is TGCAGTGCTCTGAGCGGGGGAAACACCGGGGAGCTGTTTTTT.

This chain joins TRBV3-1 and TRBJ2-4; D not resolved. Trimming stripped 1 base from V and 0 bases from J, with 13 bases between. Germline assignment: CDR1 LGHDT and CDR2 YNNKEL (reference sequence). The CDR3 runs to 17 residues. The chain's CDR3 is CASSQGPGGIAKNIQYF. The CDR3 DNA sequence: TGTGCCAGCAGCCAAGGGCCGGGTGGTATAGCCAAAAACATTCAGTACTTC.

This chain joins TRBV7-8 and TRBJ2-5, with D possibly matching TRBD2 (5 bases). This CDR3 contains 14 residues. Germline V gives CDR1 SGHVS, CDR2 FQNEAQ. V lost 5 bases, J lost 4 bases, and 14 bases lay in between. Written as DNA, the CDR3 is TGTGCCAGCAGCCCCCGGGAATTCGGAGAGACCCAGTACTTC. Translating it yields CASSPREFGETQYF.

This clonotype was recorded many times. The chain carries TRBV6-2 or TRBV6-3 and TRBJ2-1; D uncertain. V was trimmed by 6 bases and J by 7 bases, leaving 10 bases between them. The CDR3 has 12 residues. Germline values: CDR1 MNHEY, CDR2 SVGEGT. CDR3 DNA sequence: TGTGCCAGCAGCCCCAAGTTGAATGAGCAGTTCTTC. Amino acid sequence: CASSPKLNEQFF.

This clonotype was counted ten times or more. The chain links TRBV24-1 to TRBJ2-1; TRBD2 aligns across 7 bases. CDR3 length: 15 amino acids. After removal of 5 bases from V and 6 bases from J, the junction contained 9 bases not matched to a gene. Per the germline V gene, CDR1 is KGHDR and CDR2 is SFDVKD. The CDR3 region has the DNA TGTGCCACCAGTGCCACCGGGACTACGCTCAATGAGCAGTTCTTC. This codes for CATSATGTTLNEQFF.

This clonotype has a count of ten or more. The chain joins TRBV27 to TRBJ2-7; 7 nucleotides align to TRBD1. Germline V gives CDR1 MNHEY, CDR2 SMNVEV (reference sequence). V lost 6 bases, J lost 0 bases, and 2 bases stayed unmatched. The CDR3 length is 13 residues. In DNA, the CDR3 is TGTGCCAGCAGACGACAGGGCTCCTACGAGCAGTACTTC. Translated: CASRRQGSYEQYF.

This clonotype occurred a few times. The chain uses TRBV5-1 and TRBJ2-7; 7 bases fit TRBD2. Trimming took 4 bases from V and 3 from J; bases not matched to a gene: 7. The CDR3 covers 14 residues. Germline CDR1 is SGHRS and CDR2 is YFSETQ. CDR3 sequence: CASSRSGTLYEQYF. As DNA, the CDR3 is TGCGCCAGCAGCCGGAGCGGGACTCTCTACGAGCAGTACTTC. Full variable domain (rest looked up from reference TRBV5-1 and TRBJ2-7): KAGVTQTPRYLIKTRGQQVTLSCSPISGHRSVSWYQQTPGQGLQFLFEYFSETQRNKGNFPGRFSGRQFSNSRSEMNVSTLELGDSALYLCASSRSGTLYEQYFGPGTRLTVT.